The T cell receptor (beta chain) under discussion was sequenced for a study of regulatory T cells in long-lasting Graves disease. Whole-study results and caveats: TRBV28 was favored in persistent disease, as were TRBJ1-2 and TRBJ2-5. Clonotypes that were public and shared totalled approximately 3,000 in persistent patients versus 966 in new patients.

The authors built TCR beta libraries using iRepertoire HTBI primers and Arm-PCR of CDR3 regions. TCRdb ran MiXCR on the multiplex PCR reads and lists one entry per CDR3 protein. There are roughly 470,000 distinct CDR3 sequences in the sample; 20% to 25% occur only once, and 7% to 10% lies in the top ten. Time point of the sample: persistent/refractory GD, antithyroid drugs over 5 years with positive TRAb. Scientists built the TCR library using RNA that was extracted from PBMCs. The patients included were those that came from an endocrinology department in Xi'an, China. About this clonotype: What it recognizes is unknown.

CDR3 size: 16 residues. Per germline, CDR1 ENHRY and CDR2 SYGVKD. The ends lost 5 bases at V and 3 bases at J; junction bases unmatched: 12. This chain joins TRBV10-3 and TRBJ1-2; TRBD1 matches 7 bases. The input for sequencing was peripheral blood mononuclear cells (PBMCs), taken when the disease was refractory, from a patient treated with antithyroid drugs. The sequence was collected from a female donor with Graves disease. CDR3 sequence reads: CAISRDPRQGDYGYTF. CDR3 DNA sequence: TGTGCCATCAGTCGAGACCCCCGACAGGGCGACTATGGCTACACCTTC.